This section outlines one T cell receptor beta chain sequence together with its context. This entry is derived from a study of cytomegalovirus exposure and HLA in healthy donors. Repertoires were generated with immunoSEQ multiplex PCR, while TCRdb's copy carries only in-frame clones and drops some. This repertoire shows under 200,000 clones, roughly 89% found once; its top ten account for 4.2%. This CDR3 has 13 amino acids. CDR1 and CDR2 (germline): MNHEY, SMNVEV (reference sequence). Trimming shortened V by 5 bases and J by 8 bases, and 13 bases separated the two germline ends. The study drew the donors from its approximately 120-subject validation cohort, separate from the approximately 690-subject first cohort.

Sequencing was performed on PBMCs. The receptor's source is a man aged 18 to 35 in good health and CMV-seropositive. The gene calls are TRBV27 and TRBJ2-1; TRBD2 might be the D (5 bases). CDR3 DNA sequence: TGTGCCAGCAGTAGTTCCCTTAGCGATGAGCAGTTCTTC. Encoded protein: CASSSSLSDEQFF.